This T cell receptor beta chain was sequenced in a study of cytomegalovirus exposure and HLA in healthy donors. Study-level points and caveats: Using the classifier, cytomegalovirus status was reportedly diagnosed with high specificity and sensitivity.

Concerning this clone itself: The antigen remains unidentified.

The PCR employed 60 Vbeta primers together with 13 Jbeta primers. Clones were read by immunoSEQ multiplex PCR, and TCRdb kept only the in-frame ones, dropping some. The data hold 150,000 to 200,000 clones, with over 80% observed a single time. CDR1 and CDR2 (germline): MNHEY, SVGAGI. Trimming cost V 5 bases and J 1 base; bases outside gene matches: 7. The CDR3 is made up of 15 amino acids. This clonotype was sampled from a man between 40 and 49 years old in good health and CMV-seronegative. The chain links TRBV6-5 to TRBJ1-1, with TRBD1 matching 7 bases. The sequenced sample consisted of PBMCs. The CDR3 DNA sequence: TGTGCCAGCAGTCGTCGAGGGGGCGCGAACACTGAAGCTTTCTTT. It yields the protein CASSRRGGANTEAFF.